The following is a T cell receptor (beta chain) sequence with its context. Repertoires were generated with immunoSEQ multiplex PCR, while TCRdb's copy carries only in-frame clones and drops some. The top ten clones hold 18% of a sample with 35,000 to 40,000 clones, about 79% of them seen once. The sample belongs to a study of PD-L1 blockade in urothelial cancer. The study enrolled patients with locally advanced or metastatic urothelial carcinoma. Each patient supplied 1 to 8 pretreatment and on-treatment samples. The germline V gene encodes CDR1 KGHSH and CDR2 LQKENI. Trimming at V came to 3 bases and at J to 2 bases, leaving 2 bases not matched to a gene. There are 15 residues in the CDR3.

This rearrangement joins TRBV18 to TRBJ1-3; 9 nucleotides match TRBD1. This TCR came from a man in his sixties with urothelial cancer. The material sequenced was PBMCs, taken around atezolizumab (anti-PD-L1) treatment. The CDR3 nucleotides are TGTGCCAGCTCACCGGGACAGGGCCCTGGAAACACCATATATTTT. It translates to CASSPGQGPGNTIYF.